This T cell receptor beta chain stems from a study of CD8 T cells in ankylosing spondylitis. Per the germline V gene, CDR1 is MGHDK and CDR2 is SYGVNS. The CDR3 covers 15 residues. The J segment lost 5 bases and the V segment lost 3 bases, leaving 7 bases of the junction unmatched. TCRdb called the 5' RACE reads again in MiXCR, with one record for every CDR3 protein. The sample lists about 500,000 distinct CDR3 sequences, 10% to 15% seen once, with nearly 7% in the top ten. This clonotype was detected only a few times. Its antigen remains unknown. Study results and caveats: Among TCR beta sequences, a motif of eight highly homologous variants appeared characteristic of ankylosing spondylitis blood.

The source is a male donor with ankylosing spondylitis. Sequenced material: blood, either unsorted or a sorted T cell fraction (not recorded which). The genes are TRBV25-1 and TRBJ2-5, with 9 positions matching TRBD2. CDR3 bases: TGTGCCAGCAGTGATAGGCTAGCGGGACTGGAGACCCAGTACTTC. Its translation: CASSDRLAGLETQYF. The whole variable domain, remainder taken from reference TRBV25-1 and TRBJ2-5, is EADIYQTPRYLVIGTGKKITLECSQTMGHDKMYWYQQDPGMELHLIHYSYGVNSTEKGDLSSESTVSRIRTEHFPLTLESARPSHTSQYLCASSDRLAGLETQYFGPGTRLLVL.